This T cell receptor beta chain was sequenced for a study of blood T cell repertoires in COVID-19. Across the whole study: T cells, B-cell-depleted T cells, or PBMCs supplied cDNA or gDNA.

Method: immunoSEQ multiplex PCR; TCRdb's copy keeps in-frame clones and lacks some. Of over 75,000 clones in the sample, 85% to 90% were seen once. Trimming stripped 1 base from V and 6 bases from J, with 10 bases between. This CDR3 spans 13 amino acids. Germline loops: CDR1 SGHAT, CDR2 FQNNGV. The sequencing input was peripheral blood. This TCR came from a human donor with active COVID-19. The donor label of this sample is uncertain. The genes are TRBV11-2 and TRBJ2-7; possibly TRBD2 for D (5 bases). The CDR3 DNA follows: TGTGCCAGCAGCTTAGTTGGCGGGTCCGAGCAGTACTTC. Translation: CASSLVGGSEQYF.